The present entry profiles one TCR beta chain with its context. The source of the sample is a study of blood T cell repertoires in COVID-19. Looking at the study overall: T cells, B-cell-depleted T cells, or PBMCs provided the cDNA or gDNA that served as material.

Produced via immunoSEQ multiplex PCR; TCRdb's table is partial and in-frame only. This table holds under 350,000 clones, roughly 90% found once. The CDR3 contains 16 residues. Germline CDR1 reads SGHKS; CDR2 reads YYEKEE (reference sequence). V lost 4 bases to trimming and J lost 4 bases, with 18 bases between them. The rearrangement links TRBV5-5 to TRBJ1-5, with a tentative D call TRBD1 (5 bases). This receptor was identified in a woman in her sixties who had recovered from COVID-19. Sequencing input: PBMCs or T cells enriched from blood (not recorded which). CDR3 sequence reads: CASSTSPGHLNQPQHF. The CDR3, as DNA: TGTGCCAGCAGCACCTCCCCTGGACACCTTAATCAGCCCCAGCATTTT. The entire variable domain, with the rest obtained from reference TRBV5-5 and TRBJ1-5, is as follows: DAGVTQSPTHLIKTRGQQVTLRCSPISGHKSVSWYQQVLGQGPQFIFQYYEKEERGRGNFPDRFSARQFPNYSSELNVNALLLGDSALYLCASSTSPGHLNQPQHFGDGTRLSIL.